This TCR beta chain derives from a study of T-cell memory formation after mild COVID-19. Study-level background: Largely, TCR clusters stayed within a single donor.

From the 5' RACE reads, TCRdb called clonotypes with MiXCR, one entry per CDR3 protein. This sample has approximately 260,000 distinct CDR3 sequences, with 15% to 20% found just once. The V segment lost 0 bases and the J segment 5 bases; nucleotides outside the gene matches: 8. The V gene's germline CDR1 is SGHRS and CDR2 YFSETQ. The CDR3 is 18 residues long. The chain joins TRBV5-1 to TRBJ2-3, with 14 nucleotides matching TRBD2. The sequenced sample was PBMCs or a T cell subset sorted from them (not recorded which). This TCR came from a man between 18 and 29 years old who had mild COVID-19 (a few samples of this study predate the infection). Cell type and time point are not known. In DNA form, the CDR3 reads TGCGCCAGCAGCTTGGCCCGACTAGCGGGGGGGCAATTAGATACGCAGTATTTT. Translation gives CASSLARLAGGQLDTQYF.